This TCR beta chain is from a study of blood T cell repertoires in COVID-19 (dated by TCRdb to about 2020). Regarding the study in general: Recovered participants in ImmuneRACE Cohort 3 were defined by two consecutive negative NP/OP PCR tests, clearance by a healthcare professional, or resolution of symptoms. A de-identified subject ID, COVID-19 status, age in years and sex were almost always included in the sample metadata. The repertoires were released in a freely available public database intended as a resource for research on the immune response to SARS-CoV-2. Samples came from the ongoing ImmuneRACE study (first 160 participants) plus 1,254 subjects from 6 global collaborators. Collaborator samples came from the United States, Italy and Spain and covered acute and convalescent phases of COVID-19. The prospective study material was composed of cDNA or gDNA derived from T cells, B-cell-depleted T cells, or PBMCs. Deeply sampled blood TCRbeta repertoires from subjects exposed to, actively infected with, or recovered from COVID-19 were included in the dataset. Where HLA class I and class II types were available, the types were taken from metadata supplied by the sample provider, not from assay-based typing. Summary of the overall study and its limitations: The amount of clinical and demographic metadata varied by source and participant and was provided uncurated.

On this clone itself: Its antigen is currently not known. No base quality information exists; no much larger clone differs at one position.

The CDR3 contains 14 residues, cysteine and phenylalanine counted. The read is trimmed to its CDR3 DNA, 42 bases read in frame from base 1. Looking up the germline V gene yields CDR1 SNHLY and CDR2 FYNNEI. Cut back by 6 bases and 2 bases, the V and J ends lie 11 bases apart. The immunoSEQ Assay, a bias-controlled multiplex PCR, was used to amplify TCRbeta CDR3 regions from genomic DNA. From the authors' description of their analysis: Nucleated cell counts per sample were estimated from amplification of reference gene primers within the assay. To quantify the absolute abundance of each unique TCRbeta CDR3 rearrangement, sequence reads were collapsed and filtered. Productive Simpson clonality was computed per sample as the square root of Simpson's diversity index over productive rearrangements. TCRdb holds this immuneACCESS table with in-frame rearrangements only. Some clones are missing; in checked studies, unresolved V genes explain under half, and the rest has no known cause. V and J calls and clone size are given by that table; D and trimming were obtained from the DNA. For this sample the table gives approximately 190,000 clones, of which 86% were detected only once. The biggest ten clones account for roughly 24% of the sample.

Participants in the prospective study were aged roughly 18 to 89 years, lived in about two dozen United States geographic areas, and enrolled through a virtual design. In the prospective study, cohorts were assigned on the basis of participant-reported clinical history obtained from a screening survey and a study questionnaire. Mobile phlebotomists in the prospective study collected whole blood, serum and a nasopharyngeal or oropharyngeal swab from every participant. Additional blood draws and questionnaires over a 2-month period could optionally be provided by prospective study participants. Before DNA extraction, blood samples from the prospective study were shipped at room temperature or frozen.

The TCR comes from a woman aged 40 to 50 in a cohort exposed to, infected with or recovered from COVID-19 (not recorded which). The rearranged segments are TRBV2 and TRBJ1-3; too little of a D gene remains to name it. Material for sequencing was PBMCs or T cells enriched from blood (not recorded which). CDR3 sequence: CASSSQRTGNTIYF. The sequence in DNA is TGTGCCAGCAGCTCGCAGCGAACTGGAAACACCATATATTTT.